Presented here are 24 T cell receptor beta chains from one specimen sequenced in a study of radiotherapy plus CTLA-4 blockade in lung cancer. Method: immunoSEQ multiplex PCR; TCRdb's copy keeps in-frame clones and lacks some. The sample lists tens of thousands of clones; around 69% were seen once. Here the sequenced sample was peripheral blood, taken from a patient treated with radiotherapy plus ipilimumab. The receptors here all came from a human donor with non-small cell lung cancer who had stable disease on radiotherapy plus ipilimumab.

The CDR3 sequence: CASMPAGDQPQHF. The DNA of the CDR3 is TGTGCCAGCATGCCGGCCGGGGATCAGCCCCAGCATTTT. The chain employs TRBV28 and TRBJ1-5; D gene uncertain. The V end was cut by 7 bases, the J end by 5 bases, with 12 bases between. Germline V CDR1 and CDR2: MDHEN, SYDVKM. The CDR3 covers 13 residues.

In this sample, this clone turned up a few times. This chain links TRBV5-4 with TRBJ1-6; TRBD1 agrees at 9 bases. CDR3 length: 14 residues. CDR1 and CDR2 from the germline V gene are SGHNT and YYREEE (reference sequence). With V trimmed by 4 bases and J by 7 bases, 3 bases remained unmatched. This CDR3 reads CASSRGQGNSPLHF. DNA for the CDR3: TGTGCCAGCAGCAGGGGACAGGGCAATTCACCCCTCCACTTT.

The rearrangement uses TRBV19 and TRBJ2-1; 9 bases align to TRBD2. Germline CDR1 is LNHDA and CDR2 is SQIVND (reference sequence). The V and J ends lost 5 bases and 6 bases, in that order; junction bases with no gene match: 5. The CDR3 loop spans 14 amino acids. CDR3 in amino acids: CASSAQLAGNEQFF. The CDR3 nucleotides are TGTGCCAGTAGTGCCCAACTAGCGGGCAATGAGCAGTTCTTC.

Comment on this clone: The DNA is omitted, as the CDR3 cannot be located on it reliably, and the CDR3 follows TCRdb's listing. The rearrangement joins TRBV21-1 to TRBJ2-1; no check of the table's D call, TRBD1, against the DNA was made. TRBV21-1 is a recognized pseudogene. A total of 19 residues make up the CDR3, ends included. This CDR3 is CASSKVGKGTGSQCPEQFF.

The chain recombines TRBV5-4 with TRBJ2-1, with D maybe TRBD2 (5 bases). The CDR3 loop spans 17 amino acids. The germline CDR1 and CDR2 sequences are SGHNT and YYREEE (reference sequence). Trimming shortened V by 1 base and J by 2 bases, and 16 bases separated the two germline ends. CDR3 nucleotide sequence: TGTGCCAGCAGCTTGAGGAGAGGGCCAGGTCCCTACAATGAGCAGTTCTTC. It codes for CASSLRRGPGPYNEQFF.

This clone was found a few times. The chain carries TRBV7-9 and TRBJ2-5; 13 bases line up with TRBD2. The CDR3 extends over 16 amino acids. J was trimmed by 4 bases and V by 0 bases; bases with no gene match: 2. The germline gives CDR1 SEHNR, CDR2 FQNEAQ (reference sequence). The CDR3 DNA follows: TGTGCCAGCAGCTTAGCAAGGACTAGCGGGGGAGAGACCCAGTACTTC. Translating gives CASSLARTSGGETQYF.

The V call is TRBV21-1, the J call TRBJ1-1; the D call of TRBD1 is as the table states it, not checked on the DNA. TRBV21-1 is flagged as a pseudogene. The CDR3 is made up of 15 amino acids. The chain's CDR3 is CASSPHRGGNTEAFF. Written as DNA, the CDR3 is TGTGCCAGCAGCCCACACAGGGGTGGGAACACTGAAGCTTTCTTT.

V gene TRBV2 combines with J gene TRBJ1-4; unclear D gene. V was shortened by 8 bases and J by 5 bases, with 18 bases between the two germline ends. CDR3 size: 15 residues. The V gene's germline CDR1 is SNHLY and CDR2 FYNNEI. The CDR3 DNA follows: TGTGCCAGCTCTATTGGGCCAACCCGGAATGAAAAACTGTTTTTT. Translated: CASSIGPTRNEKLFF.

The rearrangement links TRBV5-1 to TRBJ1-1; 8 nucleotides line up with TRBD1. V lost 4 bases to trimming and J lost 1 base; unmatched junction nucleotides: 6. The CDR3 spans 15 residues. The germline gives CDR1 SGHRS, CDR2 YFSETQ. CDR3 nucleotides: TGCGCCAGCAGCGTCCAGGGGGCGGGGAACACTGAAGCTTTCTTT. The encoded protein is CASSVQGAGNTEAFF.

The chain recombines TRBV19 with TRBJ1-2; 7 positions match TRBD1. Germline lookup yields CDR1 LNHDA and CDR2 SQIVND (reference sequence). J was trimmed by 3 bases and V by 6 bases; bases with no gene match: 7. This CDR3 comprises 14 residues. The DNA for the CDR3 is TGTGCCAGTAGATTCGCCGACAGGGACTATGGCTACACCTTC. The encoded protein is CASRFADRDYGYTF. Drawing the rest from reference TRBV19 and TRBJ1-2, the complete variable domain is DGGITQSPKYLFRKEGQNVTLSCEQNLNHDAMYWYRQDPGQGLRLIYYSQIVNDFQKGDIAEGYSVSREKKESFPLTVTSAQKNPTAFYLCASRFADRDYGYTFGSGTRLTVV.

The chain couples TRBV12-5 to TRBJ1-5; tentative D call: TRBD1 (5 bases). The CDR3 is 13 amino acids. V dropped 5 bases and J dropped 0 bases, with 5 bases sitting between them. CDR1 is LGHNT and CDR2 is FRNRAP in the germline V gene. For the CDR3, the DNA is TGTGCTAGTGGTGACAGTAGCAATCAGCCCCAGCATTTT. This codes for CASGDSSNQPQHF.

This clone came up a few times. The chain uses TRBV5-4 and TRBJ2-2; 9 bases are a match to TRBD1. The CDR3 has 15 residues. CDR1 and CDR2 (germline): SGHNT, YYREEE (reference sequence). V lost 3 bases and J lost 5; bases outside the gene matches: 5. DNA of the CDR3: TGTGCCAGCAGCTGGCCACAGGGGGCAACCGGGGAGCTGTTTTTT. This sequence encodes CASSWPQGATGELFF.

Comments on this clone: At one end, the junction sequence differs from germline, possibly due to a read error. The chain joins TRBV11-2 to TRBJ2-5; 11 bases fit TRBD1. The CDR3 totals 14 residues. Germline V CDR1 and CDR2: SGHAT, FQNNGV. CDR3 sequence: CANSRDRGEETQYF. The DNA for the CDR3 is TGTGCCAACAGCCGGGACAGGGGGGAAGAGACCCAGTACTTC.

The chain joins TRBV7-9 to TRBJ2-2, with D perhaps given as TRBD1 or TRBD2 (5 bases each). V was clipped by 5 bases and J by 0 bases, with 10 bases between them. Looked up from germline, CDR1 is SEHNR and CDR2 is FQNEAQ (reference sequence). The CDR3 is 15 residues long. CDR3 bases: TGTGCCAGCAGCGGGGGATTACCGAACACCGGGGAGCTGTTTTTT. It codes for CASSGGLPNTGELFF.

The V and J genes are TRBV28 and TRBJ1-5, with D possibly matching TRBD1 (6 bases). V was trimmed by 3 bases and J by 5 bases, leaving 14 bases between them. CDR3 length: 15 amino acids. Germline V gene data show CDR1 as MDHEN and CDR2 as SYDVKM. The CDR3 protein is CASSFAPGAYQPQHF. CDR3 nucleotide sequence: TGTGCCAGCAGTTTCGCCCCAGGGGCTTATCAGCCCCAGCATTTT.

This clone appeared a single time. The gene calls are TRBV5-8 and TRBJ2-1, with TRBD1 matching over 9 bases. The CDR3 is 18 residues long. The ends lost 7 bases at V and 3 bases at J; junction bases unmatched: 17. The germline gives CDR1 SGHTS, CDR2 YDEGEE. The CDR3, as DNA: TGTGCCAGCGTACATGGGGGGTTGGGACAGGGCGGCTACAATGAGCAGTTCTTC. Encoded protein: CASVHGGLGQGGYNEQFF.

This sequence joins TRBV15 and TRBJ2-7; unclear D gene. CDR1 and CDR2 (germline): LNHNV, YYDKDF (reference sequence). The V end was cut by 1 base, the J end by 0 bases, with 4 bases between. CDR3 length: 13 residues. The DNA of the CDR3 is TGTGCCACCAGCAGAGGGGACTCCTACGAGCAGTACTTC. Encoded protein: CATSRGDSYEQYF.

CDR3 residues: CASSLIKGNTEAFF. The CDR3 DNA sequence: TGTGCCAGCAGCTTAATCAAGGGAAACACTGAAGCTTTCTTT. The chain couples TRBV5-4 to TRBJ1-1, with D unresolved. V was trimmed by 2 bases and J by 2 bases, leaving 10 bases between them. Germline CDR1 is SGHNT and CDR2 is YYREEE (reference sequence). CDR3 length: 14 amino acids.

The V and J genes are TRBV2 and TRBJ2-2; 11 positions match TRBD1. V was clipped by 6 bases and J by 4 bases; unmatched bases: 7. The germline V gene encodes CDR1 SNHLY and CDR2 FYNNEI. This CDR3 contains 16 residues. The CDR3 DNA is TGTGCCAGCAGGAAGGACAGGGGGCAGCGCACCGGGGAGCTGTTTTTT. Residues: CASRKDRGQRTGELFF.

This chain links TRBV15 with TRBJ2-3; D is uncertain. V shed 3 bases and J shed 2 bases, with 9 bases lying between them. Germline CDR1 LNHNV, CDR2 YYDKDF (reference sequence). CDR3 length: 14 amino acids. DNA for the CDR3: TGTGCCACCAGCAGTCGTCAGCACACAGATACGCAGTATTTT. Protein product: CATSSRQHTDTQYF.

This clone was seen only a few times. The gene calls are TRBV7-2 and TRBJ1-1; D gene ambiguous. The CDR3 extends over 13 amino acids. Germline CDR1 reads SGHTA; CDR2 reads FQGNSA. V lost 0 bases to trimming and J lost 7 bases, with 9 bases between them. CDR3 sequence reads: CASSLARLGEAFF. The CDR3 DNA is TGTGCCAGCAGCTTAGCTCGTCTGGGTGAAGCTTTCTTT.

The rearrangement joins TRBV6-4 to TRBJ2-3, with unresolved D. The CDR3 consists of 14 residues. V was clipped by 9 bases and J by 4 bases, with 17 bases between them. CDR1 is MRHNA, CDR2 SNTAGT, per germline. The DNA for the CDR3 is TGTGCCAGTTCGGAAAAAGACTCCCCAGATACGCAGTATTTT. Its protein is CASSEKDSPDTQYF.

The rearrangement links TRBV18 to TRBJ1-1; D not resolved. Trimming stripped 3 bases from V and 3 bases from J, with 5 bases between. This CDR3 comprises 12 residues. The germline CDR1 and CDR2 sequences are KGHSH and LQKENI. The chain's CDR3 is CASSPRDTEAFF. Here the CDR3 DNA reads TGTGCCAGCTCACCCCGGGACACTGAAGCTTTCTTT.

The V and J genes are TRBV4-2 and TRBJ2-5; 10 bases line up with TRBD2. V shed 1 base, J shed 5 bases, and the junction held 10 bases outside the gene matches. Germline V gene sequence: CDR1 LGHNA, CDR2 YNFKEQ. This CDR3 has 17 residues. The CDR3 region is CASSQAASGGAWETQYF. CDR3 bases: TGTGCCAGCAGCCAAGCCGCCAGCGGGGGGGCGTGGGAGACCCAGTACTTC.